A single sample gave rise to the 9 T cell receptor beta chains below, sequenced in a study of Tregs in tolerant kidney transplant recipients. Measured with immunoSEQ multiplex PCR; TCRdb has only the in-frame clones, and not every one. The table gives some 31,000 clones; the top ten clones make up roughly 7.1% of it. Sample: CD8+ T cells from blood, taken before the transplant. The receptor set was obtained from a human donor who received a combined kidney and bone marrow transplant.

Regarding this clone: The CDR3 goes on 3 residues after the read ends, and that part is filled in from the germline J gene. The chain uses TRBV2 and TRBJ2-1, with 9 nucleotides matching TRBD2. Germline V lookup: CDR1 SNHLY, CDR2 FYNNEI. The CDR3 spans 16 residues. V lost 1 base to trimming and J lost 2 bases; unmatched junction nucleotides: 3. This chain's CDR3 is CASSEGAGGPYNEQFF. CDR3 DNA (partial): TGTGCCAGCAGTGAAGGGGCGGGGGGGCCCTACAATGAG.

With regard to this clone: The read ends 3 residues shy of where the CDR3 ends; the end is completed using the germline J gene. The J gene is TRBJ2-1, the V gene TRBV11-2; no definite D call. This CDR3 has 13 amino acids. The germline V and J ends were trimmed by 3 bases and 3 bases, with 6 bases remaining between them. Germline V lookup: CDR1 SGHAT, CDR2 FQNNGV. CDR3 sequence: CASSFYHYNEQFF. The part of the CDR3 DNA that was read is TGTGCCAGCAGCTTCTACCACTACAATGAG.

As to this clone: The read is 3 residues too short to cover the CDR3 end, so that end is filled in from the germline J gene. J is TRBJ1-1 and V is TRBV5-6, with D maybe TRBD1 (5 bases). The CDR3 contains 14 residues. The ends were cut back, 0 bases at V and 4 bases at J, with 10 bases in the middle. Germline CDR1 SGHDT, CDR2 YYEEEE. The CDR3 is CASSLGQGVTEAFF. The CDR3 DNA, read in part, is TGTGCCAGCAGCTTGGGTCAGGGCGTCACTGAA.

To note about this clone: Read coverage stops 3 residues before the CDR3 terminus; the germline J gene supplies the remainder. The chain recombines TRBV13 with TRBJ1-1; 10 nucleotides line up with TRBD1. Unmatched junction bases numbered 9, after V lost 5 bases and J lost 6 bases. Per the germline V gene, CDR1 is PRHDT and CDR2 is FYEKMQ (reference sequence). The CDR3 has 15 residues. The CDR3 DNA, read in part, is TGTGCCAGCAGCCCAACCGGGACAGGGGAACCTGAA. Translating it yields CASSPTGTGEPE. The CDR3 in its entirety is CASSPTGTGEPEAFF.

Remarks on this clone: Coverage ceases 3 residues before the CDR3 finishes, and the germline J gene fills in the end. The V gene is TRBV18, the J gene TRBJ1-1; 7 bases are shared with TRBD1. V lost 6 bases to trimming and J lost 4 bases; unmatched junction nucleotides: 14. Germline V CDR1 and CDR2: KGHSH, LQKENI. This CDR3 is built from 16 residues. The CDR3 loop is CASSPGGGQSSTEAFF. CDR3 DNA (partial): TGTGCCAGCTCCCCAGGAGGGGGACAGTCGAGCACTGAA. Complete variable domain (other parts from reference TRBV18 and TRBJ1-1): NAGVMQNPRHLVRRRGQEARLRCSPMKGHSHVYWYRQLPEEGLKFMVYLQKENIIDESGMPKERFSAEFPKEGPSILRIQQVVRGDSAAYFCASSPGGGQSSTEAFFGQGTRLTVV.

CDR3 protein: CASSYGSAWQETQYF. Partial CDR3 DNA: TGTGCCAGCAGTTACGGTTCAGCGTGGCAAGAGACC. This chain connects TRBV6-2 or TRBV6-3 to TRBJ2-5, with unresolved D. Read coverage stops 3 residues before the CDR3 terminus; the germline J gene supplies the remainder. The V and J ends lost 2 bases and 2 bases respectively, with 12 bases between them. Per the germline V gene, CDR1 is MNHEY and CDR2 is SVGEGT. The CDR3 sequence is 15 residues long.

About this clone itself: The read finishes 3 residues shy of the CDR3 end, and the germline J gene is used to complete it. The chain has TRBV19 and TRBJ1-5; D is possibly TRBD1 (5 bases). The CDR3 is made up of 13 amino acids. V was clipped by 9 bases and J by 5 bases, with 14 bases between them. The germline CDR1 and CDR2 sequences are LNHDA and SQIVND (reference sequence). The CDR3 sequence: CARTGQPDQPQHF. Incomplete CDR3 DNA: TGTGCCAGGACTGGACAACCTGATCAGCCC.

On this clone: The read is 3 residues too short to cover the CDR3 end, so that end is filled in from the germline J gene. V is TRBV19 and J is TRBJ1-4; D call uncertain. This CDR3 has 17 residues. In germline, CDR1 is LNHDA, CDR2 SQIVND (reference sequence). Deletions cut 3 bases from V and 8 bases from J, with 22 bases between. CDR3 loop: CASSIIVLAGRTEKLFF. The sequenced part of the CDR3 DNA is TGTGCCAGTAGTATTATTGTCCTAGCGGGCAGGACCGAAAAA.

Worth noting for this clone: The DNA ends 3 residues before the CDR3 does, and the rest of the CDR3 is filled in from the germline J gene. This rearrangement joins TRBV6-2 or TRBV6-3 to TRBJ2-1, with unresolved D. Germline V gene sequence: CDR1 MNHEY, CDR2 SVGEGT. The CDR3 is made up of 12 amino acids. Trimming pared 4 bases from V and 6 bases from J, leaving 7 bases between. The CDR3 reads CASSFASNEQFF. The sequenced part of the CDR3 DNA is TGTGCCAGCAGTTTTGCCAGCAATGAG.